These T cell receptor beta chains were read from a single sample in a study of blood T cell repertoires in COVID-19. Clones were read by immunoSEQ multiplex PCR, and TCRdb kept only the in-frame ones, dropping some. This table has some 320,000 clones, over 75% appearing once. Sample: PBMCs or T cells enriched from blood (not recorded which). These receptors all come from a woman aged 25 to 39 who had recovered from COVID-19. CDR3s include the opening cysteine and the closing phenylalanine or tryptophan. A D gene is named only where the DNA matches it firmly. The listing skips clone size in some rows; elsewhere it reads once, few, many or a size class.

D	V	size	J	DNA	CDR3
TRBD1	TRBV11-2	NA	TRBJ2-7	TGTGCCAGCAGCTTAGGGACAGGGGGCTCCTACGAGCAGTACTTC	CASSLGTGGSYEQYF
TRBD2	TRBV7-9	NA	TRBJ2-1	TGTGCCAGCAGCCGACTAGCGGGGGGGAGGGATGAGCAGTTCTTC	CASSRLAGGRDEQFF
TRBD2	TRBV4-1	once	TRBJ2-1	TGCGCCAGCAGCCGGTTAATAGGCGGGGGGCATGACAATGAGCAGTTCTTC	CASSRLIGGGHDNEQFF
NA	TRBV14	NA	TRBJ1-5	TGTGCCAGCAGCCAAGAATCCTACTCTAGCAATCAGCCCCAGCATTTT	CASSQESYSSNQPQHF
TRBD1	TRBV27	NA	TRBJ2-3	TGTGCCAGCAGTTTAGACAGGGGCCTTAGCACAGATACGCAGTATTTT	CASSLDRGLSTDTQYF
TRBD1	TRBV5-1	NA	TRBJ1-2	TGCGCCAGCAGCCACGACAGGGGCGTTTATGGCTACACCTTC	CASSHDRGVYGYTF
NA	TRBV25-1	NA	TRBJ2-3	TGTGCCAGCAGTGAAAGTACATTGGGCGCAGATACGCAGTATTTT	CASSESTLGADTQYF
NA	TRBV7-9	NA	TRBJ2-5	TGTGCCAGCAGCGAGGGAGGGGGGCCCCAGTACTTC	CASSEGGGPQYF
TRBD2	TRBV11-3	NA	TRBJ2-3	TGTGCCAGCGGTGGGCGGGGGGACTGCACAGATACGCAGTATTTT	CASGGRGDCTDTQYF
TRBD1	TRBV4-2	NA	TRBJ1-5	TGTGCCAGCAGCCAAGATCCAGGGGGCGCAAGTCAGCCCCAGCATTTT	CASSQDPGGASQPQHF
TRBD1	TRBV10-2	once	TRBJ1-5	TGCGCCAGCAGTGAGTATCCAGGGGGACGAAATCAGCCCCAGCATTTT	CASSEYPGGRNQPQHF
NA	TRBV12-3/TRBV12-4	NA	TRBJ1-5	TGTGCCAGCAGAAACCGAGCCCAGCCCCAGCATTTT	CASRNRAQPQHF
NA	TRBV7-2	NA	TRBJ1-2	TGTGCCAGCAGCTTAGAGCGGTGGGGTCCCTATGGCTACACCTTC	CASSLERWGPYGYTF
TRBD1	TRBV29-1	few	TRBJ2-7	TGCAGCGTTTCCGGGACAGGGGGATCCTACGAGCAGTACTTC	CSVSGTGGSYEQYF
NA	TRBV18	NA	TRBJ2-2	TGTGCCAGCTCACCACGACTGCCGACCGGGGAGCTGTTTTTT	CASSPRLPTGELFF
TRBD1	TRBV5-1	once	TRBJ1-6	TGCGCCAGCAGCTTGCGTCAGGGGGCTGATTCACCCCTCCACTTT	CASSLRQGADSPLHF
NA	TRBV7-6	NA	TRBJ1-1	TGTGCCAGCAGTCGGGCGGGGGGCACTGAAGCTTTCTTT	CASSRAGGTEAFF
NA	TRBV7-3	NA	TRBJ2-7	TGTGCCAGCAGCTTAGGAGGGGGCAACTACGAGCAGTACTTC	CASSLGGGNYEQYF
NA	TRBV5-4	NA	TRBJ1-2	TGTGCCAGCAGCGACAGATCCTATGGCTACACCTTC	CASSDRSYGYTF
TRBD2	TRBV24-1	NA	TRBJ2-5	TGTGCCACGCCCCTTAGGACTAGCGGGGGGGCCAGGAGGGAGACCCAGTACTTC	CATPLRTSGGARRETQYF
TRBD1	TRBV2	NA	TRBJ1-1	TGTGCCAGCTCGGTATCTCTCGGAGGACAGGGTAATGTGAAAGCTTTCTTT	CASSVSLGGQGNVKAFF
NA	TRBV28	NA	TRBJ2-7	TGTGCCAGCAGTTTATTACCCGGGTATCGAGGGTACTTC	CASSLLPGYRGYF
TRBD1	TRBV5-1	NA	TRBJ1-3	TGCGCCAGCAGCATTTCCGGGACAGACTCTGGAAACACCATATATTTT	CASSISGTDSGNTIYF
NA	TRBV7-2	NA	TRBJ1-5	TGTGCCAGCAGCTTAGGCGAAATCCCTCAACCCCAGCATTTT	CASSLGEIPQPQHF
TRBD1	TRBV11-2	NA	TRBJ1-1	TGTGCCAGCAGCCCCAGGACAGGGTGGGAGGCTGAAGCTTTCTTT	CASSPRTGWEAEAFF
NA	TRBV7-9	NA	TRBJ1-2	TGTGCCAGCAGCCCCGGACAGTATGGCTACACCTTC	CASSPGQYGYTF
TRBD1	TRBV3-1/TRBV3-2	NA	TRBJ1-6	TGTGCCAGCAGCCAACGACAGGGTAGGGCTTCACCCCTCCACTTT	CASSQRQGRASPLHF
TRBD1	TRBV7-6	NA	TRBJ1-3	TGTGCCAGCAGCCCTTCGGTGGGACAGGCTTCTGGAAACACCATATATTTT	CASSPSVGQASGNTIYF
NA	TRBV10-3	NA	TRBJ1-2	TGTGCCATCAGTAGAGACCAAGGACGGACAAATGGCTACACCTTC	CAISRDQGRTNGYTF
NA	TRBV11-2	NA	TRBJ1-6	TGTGCCAGCAGTTCCCGACAGGTTAATTCACCCCTCCACTTT	CASSSRQVNSPLHF
NA	TRBV7-2	few	TRBJ2-7	TGTGCCAGCAGCCTCCACCGGGACACAGAGCAGTACTTC	CASSLHRDTEQYF
NA	TRBV7-9	NA	TRBJ1-6	TGTGCCAGCAGCCCCGGGGGGGTAGTGGATTCACCCCTCCACTTT	CASSPGGVVDSPLHF
NA	TRBV28	once	TRBJ1-2	TGTGCCAGCAGTCTGCCCCGGGACATGGGCTATGGCTACACCTTC	CASSLPRDMGYGYTF
TRBD2	TRBV28	NA	TRBJ2-1	TGTGCCAGCAGCCCCGGCGGGGGTGCCCCCTACAATGAGCAGTTCTTC	CASSPGGGAPYNEQFF
TRBD1	TRBV7-2	few	TRBJ2-2	TGTGCCAGCAGCCTACAGGGGGCGAACACCGGGGAGCTGTTTTTT	CASSLQGANTGELFF